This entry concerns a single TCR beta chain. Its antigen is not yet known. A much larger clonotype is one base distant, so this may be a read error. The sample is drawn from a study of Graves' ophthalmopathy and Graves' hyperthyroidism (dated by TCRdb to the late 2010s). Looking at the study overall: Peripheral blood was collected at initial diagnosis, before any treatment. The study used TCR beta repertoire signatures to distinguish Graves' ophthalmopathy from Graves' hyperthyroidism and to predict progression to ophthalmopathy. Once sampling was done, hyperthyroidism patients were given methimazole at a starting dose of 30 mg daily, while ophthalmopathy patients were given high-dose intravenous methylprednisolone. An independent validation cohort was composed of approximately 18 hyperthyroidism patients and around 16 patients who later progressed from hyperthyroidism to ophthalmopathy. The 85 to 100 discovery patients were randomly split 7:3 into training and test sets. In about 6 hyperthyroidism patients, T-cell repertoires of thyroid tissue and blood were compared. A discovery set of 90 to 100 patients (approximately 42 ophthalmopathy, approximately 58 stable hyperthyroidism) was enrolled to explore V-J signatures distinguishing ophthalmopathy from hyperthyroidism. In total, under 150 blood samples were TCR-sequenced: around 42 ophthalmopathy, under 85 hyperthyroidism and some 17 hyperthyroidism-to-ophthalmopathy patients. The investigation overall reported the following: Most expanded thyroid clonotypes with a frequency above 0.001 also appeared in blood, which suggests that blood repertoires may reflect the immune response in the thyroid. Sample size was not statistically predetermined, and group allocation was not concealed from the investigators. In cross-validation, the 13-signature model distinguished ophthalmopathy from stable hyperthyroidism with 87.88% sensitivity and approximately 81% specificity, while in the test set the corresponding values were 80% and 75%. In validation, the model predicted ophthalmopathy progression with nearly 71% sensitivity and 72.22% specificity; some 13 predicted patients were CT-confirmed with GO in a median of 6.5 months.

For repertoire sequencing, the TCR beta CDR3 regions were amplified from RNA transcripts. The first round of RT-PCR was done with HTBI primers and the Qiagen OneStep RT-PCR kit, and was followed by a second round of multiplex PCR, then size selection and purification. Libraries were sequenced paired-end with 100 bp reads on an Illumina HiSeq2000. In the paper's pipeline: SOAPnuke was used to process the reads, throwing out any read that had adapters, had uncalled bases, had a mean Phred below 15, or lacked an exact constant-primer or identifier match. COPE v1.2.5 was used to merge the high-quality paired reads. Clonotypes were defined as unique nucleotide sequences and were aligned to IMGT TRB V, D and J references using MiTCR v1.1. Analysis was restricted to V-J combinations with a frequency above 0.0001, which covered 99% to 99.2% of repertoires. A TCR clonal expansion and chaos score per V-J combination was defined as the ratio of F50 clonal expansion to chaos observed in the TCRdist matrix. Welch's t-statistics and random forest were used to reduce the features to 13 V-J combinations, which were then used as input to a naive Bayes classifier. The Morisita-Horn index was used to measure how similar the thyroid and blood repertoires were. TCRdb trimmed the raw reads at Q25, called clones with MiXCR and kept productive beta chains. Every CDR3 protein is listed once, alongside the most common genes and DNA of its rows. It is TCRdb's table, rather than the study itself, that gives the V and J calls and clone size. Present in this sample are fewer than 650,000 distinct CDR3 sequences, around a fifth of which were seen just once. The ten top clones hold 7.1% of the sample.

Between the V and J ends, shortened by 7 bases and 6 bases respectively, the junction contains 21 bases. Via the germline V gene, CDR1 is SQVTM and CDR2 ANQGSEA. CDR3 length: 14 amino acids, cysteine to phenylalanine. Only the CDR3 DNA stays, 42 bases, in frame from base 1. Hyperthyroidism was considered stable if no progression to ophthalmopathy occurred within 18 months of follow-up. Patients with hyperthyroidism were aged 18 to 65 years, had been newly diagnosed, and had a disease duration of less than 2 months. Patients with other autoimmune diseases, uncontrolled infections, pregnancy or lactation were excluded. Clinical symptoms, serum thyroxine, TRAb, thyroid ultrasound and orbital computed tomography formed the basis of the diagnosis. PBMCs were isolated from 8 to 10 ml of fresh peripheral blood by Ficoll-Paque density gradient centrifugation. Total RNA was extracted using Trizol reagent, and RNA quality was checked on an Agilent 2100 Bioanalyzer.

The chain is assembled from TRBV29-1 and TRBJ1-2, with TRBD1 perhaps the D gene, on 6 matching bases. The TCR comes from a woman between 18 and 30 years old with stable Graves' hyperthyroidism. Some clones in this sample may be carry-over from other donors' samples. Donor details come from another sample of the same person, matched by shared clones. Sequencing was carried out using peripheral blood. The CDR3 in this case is CSARSGQSANGYTF. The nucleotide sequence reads TGCAGCGCCCGATCGGGACAATCGGCCAATGGCTACACCTTC.